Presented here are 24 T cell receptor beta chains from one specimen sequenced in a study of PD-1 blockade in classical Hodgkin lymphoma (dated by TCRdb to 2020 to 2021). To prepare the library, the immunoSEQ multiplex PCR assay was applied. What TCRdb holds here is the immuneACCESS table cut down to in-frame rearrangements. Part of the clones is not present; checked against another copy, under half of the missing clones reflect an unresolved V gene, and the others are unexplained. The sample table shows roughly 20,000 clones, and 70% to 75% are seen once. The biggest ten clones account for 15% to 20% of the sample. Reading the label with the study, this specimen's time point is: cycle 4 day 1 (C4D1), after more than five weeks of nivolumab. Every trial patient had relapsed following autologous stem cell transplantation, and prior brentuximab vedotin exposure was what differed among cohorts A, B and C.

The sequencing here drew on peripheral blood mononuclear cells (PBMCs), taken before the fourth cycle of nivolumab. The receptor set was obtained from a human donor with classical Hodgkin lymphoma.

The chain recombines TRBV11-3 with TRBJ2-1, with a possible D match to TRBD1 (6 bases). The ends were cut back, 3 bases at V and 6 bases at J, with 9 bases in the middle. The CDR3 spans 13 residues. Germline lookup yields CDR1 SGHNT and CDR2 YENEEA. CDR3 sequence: CASSLGARNEQFF. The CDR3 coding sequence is TGTGCCAGCAGCTTGGGGGCGCGCAATGAGCAGTTCTTC.

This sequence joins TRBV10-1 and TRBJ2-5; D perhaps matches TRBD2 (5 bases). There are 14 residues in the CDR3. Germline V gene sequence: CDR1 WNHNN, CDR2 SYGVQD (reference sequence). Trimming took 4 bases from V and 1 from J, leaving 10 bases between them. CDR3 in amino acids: CASSVGGSQETQYF. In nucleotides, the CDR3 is TGCGCCAGCAGTGTTGGAGGATCCCAAGAGACCCAGTACTTC.

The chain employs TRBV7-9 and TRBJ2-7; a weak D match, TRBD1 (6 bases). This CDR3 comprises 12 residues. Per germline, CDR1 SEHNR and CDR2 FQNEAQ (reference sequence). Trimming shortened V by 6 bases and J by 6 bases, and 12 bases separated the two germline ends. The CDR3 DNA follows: TGTGCCAGCAGTCAACAGGGAACCGAGCAGTACTTC. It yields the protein CASSQQGTEQYF.

In DNA, the CDR3 is TGCGCCAGCAGCCCCGGACAGGGGGGCGAAAAACTGTTTTTT. Protein product: CASSPGQGGEKLFF. The chain employs TRBV5-1 and TRBJ1-4; 10 bases are shared with TRBD1. V lost 4 bases to trimming and J lost 8 bases; unmatched junction nucleotides: 5. The germline gives CDR1 SGHRS, CDR2 YFSETQ. CDR3 length equals 14 residues.

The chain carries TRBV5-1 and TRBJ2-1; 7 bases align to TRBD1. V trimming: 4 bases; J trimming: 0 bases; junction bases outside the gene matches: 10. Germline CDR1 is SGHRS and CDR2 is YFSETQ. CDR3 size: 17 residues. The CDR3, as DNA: TGCGCCAGCAGCCATCCACAGGGGCGCCCCTCCTACAATGAGCAGTTCTTC. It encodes CASSHPQGRPSYNEQFF.

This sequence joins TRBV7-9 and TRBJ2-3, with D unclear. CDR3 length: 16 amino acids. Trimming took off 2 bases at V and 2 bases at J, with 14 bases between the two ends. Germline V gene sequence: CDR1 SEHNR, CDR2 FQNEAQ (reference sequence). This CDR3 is CASSLKGAGYTDTQYF. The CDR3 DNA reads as TGTGCCAGCAGCTTAAAGGGTGCAGGCTACACAGATACGCAGTATTTT.

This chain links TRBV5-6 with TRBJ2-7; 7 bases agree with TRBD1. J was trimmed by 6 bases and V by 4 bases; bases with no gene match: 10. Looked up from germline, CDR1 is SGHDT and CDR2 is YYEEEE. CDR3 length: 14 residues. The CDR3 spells CASSRTGTDIEQYF. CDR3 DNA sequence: TGTGCCAGCAGCAGAACCGGGACAGACATCGAGCAGTACTTC. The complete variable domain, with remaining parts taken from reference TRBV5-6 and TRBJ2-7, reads DAGVTQSPTHLIKTRGQQVTLRCSPKSGHDTVSWYQQALGQGPQFIFQYYEEEERQRGNFPDRFSGHQFPNYSSELNVNALLLGDSALYLCASSRTGTDIEQYFGPGTRLTVT.

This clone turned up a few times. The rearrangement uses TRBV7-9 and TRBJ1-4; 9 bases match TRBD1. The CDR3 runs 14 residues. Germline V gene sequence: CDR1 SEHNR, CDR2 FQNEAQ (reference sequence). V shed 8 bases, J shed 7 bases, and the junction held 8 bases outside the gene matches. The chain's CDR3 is CASAWGQGGEKLFF. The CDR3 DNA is TGTGCCAGCGCCTGGGGACAGGGAGGTGAAAAACTGTTTTTT.

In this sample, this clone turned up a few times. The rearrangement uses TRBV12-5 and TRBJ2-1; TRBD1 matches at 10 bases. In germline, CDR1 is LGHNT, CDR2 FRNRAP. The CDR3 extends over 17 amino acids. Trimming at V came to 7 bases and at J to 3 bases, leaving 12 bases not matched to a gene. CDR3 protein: CASVTAMGQGLYNEQFF. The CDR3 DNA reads TGTGCTAGTGTTACTGCCATGGGACAGGGGCTCTACAATGAGCAGTTCTTC.

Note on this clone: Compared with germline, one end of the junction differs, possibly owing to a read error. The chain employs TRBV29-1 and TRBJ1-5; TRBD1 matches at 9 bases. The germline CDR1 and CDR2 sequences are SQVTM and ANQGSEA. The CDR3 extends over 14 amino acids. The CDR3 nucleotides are TGCAGCGTCGAAGGGACAGGGTTTAATCAGCCCCAGCATTTT. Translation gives CSVEGTGFNQPQHF.

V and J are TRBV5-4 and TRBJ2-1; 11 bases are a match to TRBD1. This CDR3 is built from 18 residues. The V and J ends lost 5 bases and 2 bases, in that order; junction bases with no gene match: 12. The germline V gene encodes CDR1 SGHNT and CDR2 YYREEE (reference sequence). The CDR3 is CASRSGTGGPLAYNEQFF. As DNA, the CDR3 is TGTGCCAGCAGGTCCGGGACAGGGGGACCCTTAGCCTACAATGAGCAGTTCTTC.

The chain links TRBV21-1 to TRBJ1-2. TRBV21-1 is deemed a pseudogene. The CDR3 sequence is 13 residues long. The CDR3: CASSKPGYGGYTF. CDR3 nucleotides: TGTGCCAGCAGCAAACCGGGGTATGGAGGCTACACCTTC.

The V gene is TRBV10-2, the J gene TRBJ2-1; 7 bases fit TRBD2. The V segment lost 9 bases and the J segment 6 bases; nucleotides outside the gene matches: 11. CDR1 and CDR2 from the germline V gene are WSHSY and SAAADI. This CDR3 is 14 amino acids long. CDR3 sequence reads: CARGTTLTSNEQFF. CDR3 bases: TGCGCCAGGGGGACTACCCTGACGTCCAATGAGCAGTTCTTC.

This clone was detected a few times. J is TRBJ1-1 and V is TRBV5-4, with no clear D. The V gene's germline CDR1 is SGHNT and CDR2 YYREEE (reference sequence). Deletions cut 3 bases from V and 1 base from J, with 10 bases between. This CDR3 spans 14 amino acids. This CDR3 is CASSWAGGNTEAFF. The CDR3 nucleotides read TGTGCCAGCAGCTGGGCTGGAGGGAACACTGAAGCTTTCTTT.

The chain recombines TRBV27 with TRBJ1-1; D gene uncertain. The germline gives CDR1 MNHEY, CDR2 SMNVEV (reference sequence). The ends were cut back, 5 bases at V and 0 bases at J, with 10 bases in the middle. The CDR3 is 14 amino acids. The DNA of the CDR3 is TGTGCCAGCAGTGGAGCCAGCATGAACACTGAAGCTTTCTTT. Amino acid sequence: CASSGASMNTEAFF.

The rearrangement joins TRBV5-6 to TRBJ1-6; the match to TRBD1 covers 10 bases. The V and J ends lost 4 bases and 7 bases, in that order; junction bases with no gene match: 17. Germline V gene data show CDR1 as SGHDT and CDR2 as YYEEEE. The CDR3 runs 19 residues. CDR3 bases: TGTGCCAGCAGCCCCCTCCGGGACAGGGGCTTCACCTTGAATTCACCCCTCCACTTT. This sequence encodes CASSPLRDRGFTLNSPLHF.

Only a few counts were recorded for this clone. This CDR3 reads CASSAPNSNEQFF. CDR3 nucleotide sequence: TGTGCCAGCAGTGCGCCGAACTCCAATGAGCAGTTCTTC. The genes are TRBV6-1 and TRBJ2-1; no firm D call. The CDR3 runs to 13 residues. The germline CDR1 and CDR2 sequences are MNHNS and SASEGT. With 4 bases removed from V and 6 bases from J, the gap between germline ends came to 10 bases.

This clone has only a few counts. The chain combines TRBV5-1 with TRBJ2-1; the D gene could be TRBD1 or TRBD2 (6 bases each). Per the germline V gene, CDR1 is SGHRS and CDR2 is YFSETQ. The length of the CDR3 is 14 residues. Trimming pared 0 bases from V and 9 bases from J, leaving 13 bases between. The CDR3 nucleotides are TGCGCCAGCAGCTTGGATTTAGGGGGAGGTGAGCAGTTCTTC. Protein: CASSLDLGGGEQFF.

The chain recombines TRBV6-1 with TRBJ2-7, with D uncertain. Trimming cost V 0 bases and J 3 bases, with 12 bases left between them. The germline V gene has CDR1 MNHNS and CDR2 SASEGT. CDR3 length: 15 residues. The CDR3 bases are TGTGCCAGCAGTGAAGCTGTGGCTCCCAACTACGAGCAGTACTTC. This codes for CASSEAVAPNYEQYF.

CDR3 region: CASSSLQGYRGVGETQYF. CDR3 DNA sequence: TGTGCCAGCAGCTCGTTACAGGGGTACCGTGGGGTTGGAGAGACCCAGTACTTC. The J gene is TRBJ2-5, the V gene TRBV7-9; 7 bases map to TRBD1. CDR1 and CDR2 from the germline V gene are SEHNR and FQNEAQ (reference sequence). Losses at the gene ends were 4 bases for V and 4 bases for J; bases not matched to a gene: 18. This CDR3 has 18 amino acids.

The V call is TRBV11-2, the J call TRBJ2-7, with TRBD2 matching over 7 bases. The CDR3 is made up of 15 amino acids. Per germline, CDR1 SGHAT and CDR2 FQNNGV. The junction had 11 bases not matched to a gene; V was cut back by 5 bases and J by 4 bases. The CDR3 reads CASSDSGTTRYEQYF. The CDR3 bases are TGTGCCAGCAGCGACTCCGGGACTACCAGATACGAGCAGTACTTC.

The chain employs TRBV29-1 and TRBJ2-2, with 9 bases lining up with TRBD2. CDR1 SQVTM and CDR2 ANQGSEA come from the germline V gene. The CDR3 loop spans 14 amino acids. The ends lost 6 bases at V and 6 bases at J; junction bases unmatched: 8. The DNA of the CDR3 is TGCAGCGTCCCCGGTAGCGGGAGATCCGGGGAGCTGTTTTTT. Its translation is CSVPGSGRSGELFF.

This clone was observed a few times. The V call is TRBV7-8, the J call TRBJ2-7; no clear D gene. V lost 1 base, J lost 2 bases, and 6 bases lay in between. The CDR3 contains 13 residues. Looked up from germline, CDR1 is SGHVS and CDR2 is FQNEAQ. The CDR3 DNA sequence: TGTGCCAGCAGCTTAGAGGCAGCCTACGAGCAGTACTTC. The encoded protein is CASSLEAAYEQYF.

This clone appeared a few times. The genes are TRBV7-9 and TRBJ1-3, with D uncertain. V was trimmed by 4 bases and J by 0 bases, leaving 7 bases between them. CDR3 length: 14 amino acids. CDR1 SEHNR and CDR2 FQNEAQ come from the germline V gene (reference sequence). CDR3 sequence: CASSSAFSGNTIYF. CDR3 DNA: TGTGCCAGCAGCTCAGCCTTCTCTGGAAACACCATATATTTT. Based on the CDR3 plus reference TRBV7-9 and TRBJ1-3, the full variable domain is DTGVSQNPRHKITKRGQNVTFRCDPISEHNRLYWYRQTLGQGPEFLTYFQNEAQLEKSRLLSDRFSAERPKGSFSTLEIQRTEQGDSAMYLCASSSAFSGNTIYFGEGSWLTVV.